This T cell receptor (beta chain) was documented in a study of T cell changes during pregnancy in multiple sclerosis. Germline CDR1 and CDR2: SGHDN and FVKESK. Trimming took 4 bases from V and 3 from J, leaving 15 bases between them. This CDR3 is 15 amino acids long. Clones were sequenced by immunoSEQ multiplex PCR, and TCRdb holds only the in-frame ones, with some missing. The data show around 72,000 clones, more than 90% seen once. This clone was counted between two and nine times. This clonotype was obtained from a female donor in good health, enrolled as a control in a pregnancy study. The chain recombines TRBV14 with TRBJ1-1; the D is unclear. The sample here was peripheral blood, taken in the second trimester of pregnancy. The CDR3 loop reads CASSPRGPGDTEAFF. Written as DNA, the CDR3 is TGTGCCAGCAGCCCGCGGGGTCCCGGGGACACTGAAGCTTTCTTT.